This T cell receptor beta chain was sequenced for a study of blood T cells in healthy people across ages. Study outcomes and limitations: Naive T cell percentage by flow cytometry tracked strongly with beta diversity. Per-million-T-cell TCR beta diversity fell roughly linearly with age.

The use of a sample-barcoded 5' primer and a J-beta primer mix characterized a second PCR of roughly 7 to 12 cycles. TCRdb re-called the 5' RACE reads through MiXCR, storing one row per CDR3 protein. Of 1.2 million to 1.5 million distinct CDR3 sequences listed, approximately 42% are singletons. In regard to this clonotype: Its target is not known.

Germline CDR1 reads SGHRS; CDR2 reads YFSETQ. The CDR3 consists of 13 residues. The germline V and J ends were trimmed by 7 bases and 4 bases, with 14 bases remaining between them. The TCR was taken from a woman between 18 and 29 years old in good health. What was sequenced was blood. This chain links TRBV5-1 with TRBJ1-2, with D unclear. The CDR3 DNA is TGCGCCAGCTCCGTGGACGGTTCCTATGGCTACACCTTC. Translation: CASSVDGSYGYTF.